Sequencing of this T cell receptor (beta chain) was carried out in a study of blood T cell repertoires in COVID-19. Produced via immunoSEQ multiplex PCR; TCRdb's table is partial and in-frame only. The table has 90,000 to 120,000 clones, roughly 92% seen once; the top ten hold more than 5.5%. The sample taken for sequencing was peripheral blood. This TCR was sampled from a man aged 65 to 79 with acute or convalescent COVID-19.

This chain's CDR3 is CASSPPGASSYNEQFF. The DNA for the CDR3 is TGTGCCAGCTCACCACCGGGCGCCAGCTCCTACAATGAGCAGTTCTTC. The gene calls are TRBV18 and TRBJ2-1, with D unresolved. The CDR3 spans 16 residues. Trimming stripped 0 bases from V and 0 bases from J, with 9 bases between. Germline-derived CDR1 and CDR2 are KGHSH and LQKENI.